Listed below are T cell receptor beta chains from one sample, sequenced in a study of OX40 agonist ivuxolimab in advanced cancers. Repertoires were generated with immunoSEQ multiplex PCR, while TCRdb's copy carries only in-frame clones and drops some. The sample includes about 73,000 clones, just under 90% of them seen just once. Sequenced material: CD4+ or CD8+ T cells sorted from blood, taken in a trial of the OX40 agonist ivuxolimab. The receptors derive from an adult with an advanced solid tumor such as melanoma, head and neck, liver or kidney cancer. Both conserved end residues are part of each CDR3. The D gene is left open where the match is weak. A clone size is listed for some rows: how often the clone was seen (once, few, many), or a class if it is expanded.

-,TRBJ2-4,TRBV6-1,-,CASSEAGLAKNIQYF,TGTGCCAGCAGTGAAGCGGGACTAGCCAAAAACATTCAGTACTTC
few,TRBJ2-3,TRBV5-1,-,CASRATSTSTDTQYF,TGCGCCAGCAGAGCAACTAGTACAAGCACAGATACGCAGTATTTT
-,TRBJ1-5,TRBV7-9,-,CASSLRGNQPQHF,TGTGCCAGCAGCTTAAGGGGCAATCAGCCCCAGCATTTT
-,TRBJ2-3,TRBV7-3,TRBD2,CASSLMGRGGRASDTQYF,TGTGCCAGCAGCTTAATGGGAAGGGGCGGGAGGGCCTCAGATACGCAGTATTTT
-,TRBJ2-5,TRBV28,-,CASSFLRETQYF,TGTGCCAGCAGTTTTCTTAGGGAGACCCAGTACTTC
-,TRBJ1-2,TRBV18,-,CASSPRGRDYGYTF,TGTGCCAGCTCACCACGGGGCAGGGACTATGGCTACACCTTC
-,TRBJ2-4,TRBV30,-,CAWNMGSKNIQYF,TGTGCCTGGAATATGGGGTCCAAAAACATTCAGTACTTC
-,TRBJ1-4,TRBV4-2,-,CASSQDYGKNEKLFF,TGTGCCAGCAGCCAAGATTACGGGAAGAATGAAAAACTGTTTTTT
-,TRBJ1-1,TRBV29-1,-,CSAGFSNTEAFF,TGCAGCGCTGGGTTTTCGAACACTGAAGCTTTCTTT
-,TRBJ2-1,TRBV19,-,CASSPWTADNEQFF,TGTGCCAGTAGTCCATGGACAGCTGACAATGAGCAGTTCTTC
-,TRBJ2-7,TRBV5-5,TRBD2,CASSLNLAESSYEQYF,TGTGCCAGCAGCTTGAATCTAGCGGAAAGCTCCTACGAGCAGTACTTC
-,TRBJ1-3,TRBV27,-,CASSLGRTYAGNTIYF,TGTGCCAGCAGTTTAGGAAGGACCTACGCTGGAAACACCATATATTTT
once,TRBJ2-1,TRBV2,-,CASSEARGPYNEQFF,TGTGCCAGCAGTGAGGCGCGGGGGCCTTACAATGAGCAGTTCTTC
-,TRBJ2-3,TRBV11-2,-,CASSSSLGDTQYF,TGTGCCAGCAGCTCCTCATTGGGGGATACGCAGTATTTT
once,TRBJ2-1,TRBV5-4,TRBD2,CASSAAPGTSGQGEQFF,TGTGCCAGCAGCGCTGCCCCCGGGACTAGCGGCCAGGGTGAGCAGTTCTTC
-,TRBJ2-7,TRBV27,-,CASSLLGSLGEQYF,TGTGCCAGCAGTTTATTGGGTAGCCTGGGGGAGCAGTACTTC
-,TRBJ2-7,TRBV28,-,CASSSLRGTYEQYF,TGTGCCAGCAGTTCTCTCAGGGGCACCTACGAGCAGTACTTC
once,TRBJ2-1,TRBV5-4,TRBD2,CASSLGGTRGYNEQFF,TGTGCCAGCAGCTTGGGAGGGACTAGGGGCTACAATGAGCAGTTCTTC
-,TRBJ2-6,TRBV7-9,-,CASSSAGANVLTF,TGTGCCAGCAGCTCCGCTGGGGCCAACGTCCTGACTTTC
-,TRBJ2-2,TRBV6-5,-,CASTDRPITGELFF,TGTGCCAGCACCGACCGTCCTATCACCGGGGAGCTGTTTTTT
-,TRBJ2-7,TRBV10-3,TRBD1,CATGTAYYEQYF,TGTGCCACAGGGACAGCCTATTACGAGCAGTACTTC
-,TRBJ2-7,TRBV19,-,CASSRDPSSYEQYF,TGTGCCAGTAGTCGGGACCCCAGCTCCTACGAGCAGTACTTC
-,TRBJ2-1,TRBV19,TRBD2,CASSIGGTSVYNEQFF,TGTGCCAGTAGTATCGGCGGGACTAGCGTATACAATGAGCAGTTCTTC
-,TRBJ2-5,TRBV6-5,-,CASSYSTGGGWETQYF,TGTGCCAGCAGTTATAGTACGGGGGGCGGTTGGGAGACCCAGTACTTC
few,TRBJ2-5,TRBV7-3,-,CASSSGPAETQYF,TGTGCCAGCAGCTCCGGTCCCGCGGAGACCCAGTACTTC
-,TRBJ1-4,TRBV19,TRBD1,CASTTGATNEKLFF,TGTGCCAGTACAACAGGGGCAACTAATGAAAAACTGTTTTTT
once,TRBJ2-1,TRBV19,TRBD2,CASSDSGRTSYNEQFF,TGTGCCAGTAGTGATAGCGGGAGGACCTCCTACAATGAGCAGTTCTTC
-,TRBJ2-2,TRBV19,-,CASSRGTPPGELFF,TGTGCCAGTAGTAGAGGGACTCCCCCCGGGGAGCTGTTTTTT
-,TRBJ1-4,TRBV15,-,CATSREGTNAREKLFF,TGTGCCACCAGCAGAGAGGGCACGAACGCTAGGGAAAAACTGTTTTTT
-,TRBJ2-5,TRBV9,-,CASSVVPLGGAAQETQYF,TGTGCCAGCAGCGTAGTACCCCTGGGGGGAGCGGCACAAGAGACCCAGTACTTC
-,TRBJ1-5,TRBV28,-,CASSYNTLNQPQHF,TGTGCCAGCAGTTATAACACCCTGAATCAGCCCCAGCATTTT
-,TRBJ2-1,TRBV9,TRBD2,CASSVGVSGRATDEQFF,TGTGCCAGCAGCGTAGGAGTTAGCGGGAGGGCCACCGATGAGCAGTTCTTC
-,TRBJ1-1,TRBV11-2,-,CASSYGRGRGNTEAFF,TGTGCCAGCAGCTACGGGAGGGGGAGGGGGAACACTGAAGCTTTCTTT
-,TRBJ1-2,TRBV11-2,-,CASKGGFVYTF,TGTGCCTCCAAAGGGGGGTTCGTCTACACCTTC
once,TRBJ2-4,TRBV7-8,-,CASSLEDSPNLFPKNIQYF,TGTGCCAGCAGCTTAGAGGACAGCCCCAATCTTTTTCCCAAAAACATTCAGTACTTC
-,TRBJ1-2,TRBV6-6,-,CASSIRTVQYGYTF,TGTGCCAGCAGTATCCGGACAGTACAATATGGCTACACCTTC
-,TRBJ2-2,TRBV28,-,CASSFGWGELFF,TGTGCCAGCAGTTTCGGCTGGGGGGAGCTGTTTTTT
-,TRBJ1-5,TRBV12-5,TRBD1,CASGPQGLSNQPQHF,TGTGCTAGTGGTCCACAGGGGTTGAGCAATCAGCCCCAGCATTTT
-,TRBJ2-1,TRBV28,-,CASSTGPTEGEQFF,TGTGCCAGCAGTACGGGCCCCACTGAGGGGGAGCAGTTCTTC
-,TRBJ2-1,TRBV5-1,TRBD2,CASSLEGGLAEQFF,TGCGCCAGCAGCTTGGAGGGGGGACTAGCGGAGCAGTTCTTC
-,TRBJ2-7,TRBV20-1,-,CSARQYEQYF,TGCAGTGCTAGACAGTACGAGCAGTACTTC
-,TRBJ1-2,TRBV4-1,TRBD1,CASSQPDRENYGYTF,TGCGCCAGCAGCCAACCAGACAGGGAAAACTATGGCTACACCTTC
few,TRBJ2-3,TRBV13,-,CASSLGLSGTDTQYF,TGTGCCAGCAGCTTAGGTCTGAGCGGCACAGATACGCAGTATTTT
-,TRBJ1-3,TRBV10-3,-,CAISQTGSSGNTIYF,TGTGCCATCAGCCAGACAGGAAGCTCTGGAAACACCATATATTTT
-,TRBJ2-7,TRBV5-1,TRBD1,CASSRDRVNEQYF,TGCGCCAGCAGCCGGGACAGGGTGAACGAGCAGTACTTC
-,TRBJ1-2,TRBV5-6,-,CASSFLRTDRGYTF,TGTGCCAGCAGCTTCCTCAGGACCGATCGGGGCTACACCTTC
-,TRBJ2-3,TRBV25-1,TRBD1,CASSERTGWDTQYF,TGTGCCAGCAGTGAAAGGACAGGGTGGGATACGCAGTATTTT
-,TRBJ2-3,TRBV4-2,TRBD2,CASSQDWLAGVYGTQYF,TGTGCCAGCAGCCAAGATTGGCTAGCGGGAGTTTATGGTACGCAGTATTTT
-,TRBJ1-2,TRBV28,TRBD1,CASSLRTGGVEGYTF,TGTGCCAGCAGTCTCCGGACAGGGGGCGTTGAAGGCTACACCTTC
-,TRBJ1-2,TRBV9,-,CASSAPEGRDYGYTF,TGTGCCAGCAGCGCCCCAGAGGGCAGGGACTATGGCTACACCTTC
-,TRBJ2-3,TRBV5-1,-,CASKYPSTDTQYF,TGCGCCAGCAAATACCCTAGCACAGATACGCAGTATTTT
once,TRBJ1-4,TRBV21-1,-,CASSSQGVAAYSTNEKLFF,TGTGCCAGCAGCAGCCAGGGGGTTGCGGCTTATTCAACTAATGAAAAACTGTTTTTT
-,TRBJ2-3,TRBV6-5,-,CASSYGGRGRLDTQYF,TGTGCCAGCAGTTACGGTGGCAGGGGAAGGTTAGATACGCAGTATTTT